These 4 T cell receptor beta chains were sequenced from one sample in a study of cytomegalovirus exposure and HLA in healthy donors. Use of 60 Vbeta and 13 Jbeta primers characterized the PCR. Libraries were prepared by immunoSEQ multiplex PCR; TCRdb keeps only in-frame clonotypes and omits some of them. The sample carries 120,000 to 150,000 clones, approximately 67% recorded once. Sequencing input: PBMCs. The receptors originated from a woman aged 55-69 years in good health and CMV-seronegative.

The chain carries TRBV5-5 and TRBJ1-4, with TRBD1 matching 8 bases. Germline V gives CDR1 SGHKS, CDR2 YYEKEE (reference sequence). V lost 5 bases and J lost 7; bases outside the gene matches: 13. The CDR3 is 16 residues long. CDR3 bases: TGTGCCAGCAGGCATAACCTGGCAGGGGGCGTTGAAAAACTGTTTTTT. Its protein product is CASRHNLAGGVEKLFF.

This chain links TRBV29-1 with TRBJ1-1; 10 bases are a match to TRBD1. J lost 7 bases, V lost 4 bases, and 15 bases had no gene match. This CDR3 comprises 16 residues. CDR1 is SQVTM and CDR2 is ANQGSEA in the germline V gene. CDR3 protein: CSVVPPGTGAGGEAFF. In DNA form, the CDR3 reads TGCAGCGTTGTACCACCCGGGACAGGGGCCGGAGGTGAAGCTTTCTTT. The whole variable domain, remainder taken from reference TRBV29-1 and TRBJ1-1, is SAVISQKPSRDICQRGTSLTIQCQVDSQVTMMFWYRQQPGQSLTLIATANQGSEATYESGFVIDKFPISRPNLTFSTLTVSNMSPEDSSIYLCSVVPPGTGAGGEAFFGQGTRLTVV.

The chain joins TRBV6-1 to TRBJ2-4; 11 nucleotides agree with TRBD1. The CDR3 contains 14 residues. V lost 6 bases to trimming and J lost 8 bases; unmatched junction nucleotides: 6. Germline V gene data show CDR1 as MNHNS and CDR2 as SASEGT. The chain's CDR3 is CASSGGTGGDIQYF. The CDR3 DNA reads as TGTGCCAGCAGCGGGGGGACAGGGGGAGACATTCAGTACTTC.

The chain combines TRBV29-1 with TRBJ2-2; TRBD2 aligns across 9 bases. This CDR3 spans 17 amino acids. Trimming removed 4 bases from V and 0 bases from J; junction bases left unmatched: 9. CDR1 is SQVTM, CDR2 ANQGSEA, per germline. CDR3 in DNA: TGCAGCGTTGGAGAGGTTAGCGGGAGAACGAACACCGGGGAGCTGTTTTTT. It is translated as CSVGEVSGRTNTGELFF.